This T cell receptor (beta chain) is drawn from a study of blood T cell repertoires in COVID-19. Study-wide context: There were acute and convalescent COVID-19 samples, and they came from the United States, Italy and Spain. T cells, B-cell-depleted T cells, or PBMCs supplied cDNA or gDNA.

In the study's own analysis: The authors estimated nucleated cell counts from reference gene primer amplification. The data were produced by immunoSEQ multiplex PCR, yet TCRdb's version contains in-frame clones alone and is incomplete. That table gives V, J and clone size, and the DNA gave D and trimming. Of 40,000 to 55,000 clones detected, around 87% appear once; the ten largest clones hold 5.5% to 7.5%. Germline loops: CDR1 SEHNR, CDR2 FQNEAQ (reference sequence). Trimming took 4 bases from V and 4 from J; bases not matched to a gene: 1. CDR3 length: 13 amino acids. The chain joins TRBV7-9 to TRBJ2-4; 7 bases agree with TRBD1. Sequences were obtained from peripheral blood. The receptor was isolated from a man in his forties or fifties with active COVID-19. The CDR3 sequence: CASSWDSKNIQYF. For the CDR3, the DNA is TGTGCCAGCAGCTGGGACAGTAAAAACATTCAGTACTTC.